The 15 T cell receptor beta chains below all came from one sample that was sequenced in a study of graft-versus-host responses after intestinal transplantation. TCRdb's table, derived via immunoSEQ multiplex PCR, lists solely in-frame clones and lacks some. The profile shows 6,500 to 9,500 clones, just under 95% of them singletons. The sample consisted of PBMCs, taken 30 to 33 days after intestinal transplant. The receptors derive from a human patient who received an intestinal transplant, so some T cells may come from the graft donor.

The chain combines TRBV5-1 with TRBJ1-5; D unclear. Between the trimmed V and J ends, which lost 4 bases and 1 base, there was a span of 12 bases. Germline assignment: CDR1 SGHRS and CDR2 YFSETQ. This CDR3 contains 15 residues. CDR3 DNA sequence: TGCGCCAGCAGCCCCACGGGCGGAAGCAATCAGCCCCAGCATTTT. Its translation is CASSPTGGSNQPQHF.

This chain joins TRBV7-9 and TRBJ1-4; no reliable D call. The germline CDR1 and CDR2 sequences are SEHNR and FQNEAQ (reference sequence). This CDR3 region has 15 residues. V dropped 5 bases and J dropped 6 bases, with 16 bases sitting between them. The CDR3 reads CASSPREVNDEKLFF. The CDR3 nucleotides read TGTGCCAGCAGCCCAAGGGAGGTTAATGATGAAAAACTGTTTTTT.

The V call is TRBV4-1, the J call TRBJ2-1, with TRBD1 matching over 9 bases. The CDR3 length is 15 residues. The germline V gene has CDR1 MGHRA and CDR2 YSYEKL. J was trimmed by 9 bases and V by 1 base; bases with no gene match: 7. CDR3 nucleotides: TGCGCCAGCAGCCAAGTACAGGGGGCGAATGGTGAGCAGTTCTTC. Protein: CASSQVQGANGEQFF.

J is TRBJ1-2 and V is TRBV19; 9 bases match TRBD1. This CDR3 is built from 15 residues. Trimming removed 0 bases from V and 7 bases from J; junction bases left unmatched: 6. CDR1 is LNHDA and CDR2 is SQIVND in the germline V gene (reference sequence). The CDR3, as DNA: TGTGCCAGTAGTATAGAGTATTGGGACAGGGTTGGCTACACCTTC. It yields the protein CASSIEYWDRVGYTF.

V and J are TRBV7-9 and TRBJ1-6; 7 bases agree with TRBD1. With 6 bases clipped from V and 7 bases from J, the junction kept 9 bases outside the gene matches. The CDR3 runs 15 residues. The germline CDR1 and CDR2 sequences are SEHNR and FQNEAQ (reference sequence). The CDR3 DNA reads TGTGCCAGCAGTTTCACCGGGACAGAAAATTCACCCCTCCACTTT. Translated, it gives CASSFTGTENSPLHF.

The V and J genes are TRBV5-1 and TRBJ1-5; D unresolved. Germline CDR1 and CDR2: SGHRS and YFSETQ. The CDR3 length is 11 residues. Trimming took off 3 bases at V and 4 bases at J, with 2 bases between the two ends. The CDR3 bases are TGCGCCAGCAGCTCAAATCAGCCCCAGCATTTT. It yields the protein CASSSNQPQHF.

The chain combines TRBV6-5 with TRBJ2-1, with TRBD2 matching 8 bases. CDR3 length: 15 amino acids. The germline CDR1 and CDR2 sequences are MNHEY and SVGAGI. J was trimmed by 5 bases and V by 5 bases; bases with no gene match: 8. In DNA form, the CDR3 reads TGTGCCAGCAGTCCTAATAGCGGGATTGACAATGAGCAGTTCTTC. Amino acid sequence: CASSPNSGIDNEQFF.

The rearrangement uses TRBV5-1 and TRBJ1-6; D is possibly TRBD1 (6 bases). The germline V gene encodes CDR1 SGHRS and CDR2 YFSETQ. This CDR3 comprises 15 residues. The V gene lost 4 bases and the J gene lost 6 bases, with 14 bases spanning the gap. CDR3 coding DNA: TGCGCCAGCAGCCGGAGACGGACAGCTAATTCACCCCTCCACTTT. This encodes CASSRRRTANSPLHF.

The CDR3 sequence is CASSPWKIPGQGREAFF. DNA for the CDR3: TGTGCCAGCAGCCCCTGGAAGATTCCGGGACAGGGACGTGAAGCTTTCTTT. This chain connects TRBV5-8 to TRBJ1-1, with TRBD1 matching over 9 bases. With V trimmed by 4 bases and J by 7 bases, 17 bases remained unmatched. CDR3 size: 17 residues. The germline V gene has CDR1 SGHTS and CDR2 YDEGEE.

J is TRBJ2-1 and V is TRBV7-9, with D possibly being TRBD1 or TRBD2 (5 bases each). The V gene lost 5 bases and the J gene lost 2 bases, with 10 bases spanning the gap. The CDR3 has 14 amino acids. The germline CDR1 and CDR2 sequences are SEHNR and FQNEAQ (reference sequence). The CDR3 coding sequence is TGTGCCAGCAGCCCCCAGGGAGCCTACAATGAGCAGTTCTTC. This sequence encodes CASSPQGAYNEQFF. Looking up the rest from reference TRBV7-9 and TRBJ2-1 gives the full variable domain: DTGVSQNPRHKITKRGQNVTFRCDPISEHNRLYWYRQTLGQGPEFLTYFQNEAQLEKSRLLSDRFSAERPKGSFSTLEIQRTEQGDSAMYLCASSPQGAYNEQFFGPGTRLTVL.

V gene TRBV5-4 combines with J gene TRBJ2-5; D is undetermined. Germline V gene sequence: CDR1 SGHNT, CDR2 YYREEE (reference sequence). V lost 0 bases and J 4 bases, leaving 13 bases between the germline ends. The CDR3 consists of 15 residues. CDR3 DNA sequence: TGTGCCAGCAGCTTGGGTGAAGGAACGGGAGAGACCCAGTACTTC. Residues: CASSLGEGTGETQYF.

A remark on this clone: One junction end does not reproduce the germline sequence, and a read error may be involved. V is TRBV2 and J is TRBJ2-1, with 14 bases lining up with TRBD2. CDR3 length equals 15 residues. Germline V gene sequence: CDR1 SNHLY, CDR2 FYNNEI. CDR3 protein: CAGRLGLAGGLEPFF. CDR3 bases: TGTGCCGGACGACTTGGACTAGCGGGGGGTTTAGAGCCGTTCTTC.

The chain employs TRBV11-2 and TRBJ2-1, with D maybe TRBD2 (6 bases). This CDR3 is built from 13 residues. The germline CDR1 and CDR2 sequences are SGHAT and FQNNGV. Trimming shortened V by 5 bases and J by 6 bases, and 11 bases separated the two germline ends. CDR3: CASSQPGGNEQFF. The CDR3 DNA follows: TGTGCCAGCAGCCAGCCCGGGGGCAATGAGCAGTTCTTC.

V is TRBV30 and J is TRBJ2-2, with D unresolved. Trimming shortened V by 5 bases and J by 2 bases, and 6 bases separated the two germline ends. Germline V lookup: CDR1 GTSNPN, CDR2 SVGIG (reference sequence). This CDR3 is built from 12 residues. Here the CDR3 reads CAWQRNTGELFF. CDR3 nucleotide sequence: TGTGCCTGGCAGAGAAACACCGGGGAGCTGTTTTTT.

This chain links TRBV6-6 with TRBJ1-1; D may be TRBD1 (5 bases). The CDR3 extends over 13 amino acids. V lost 6 bases and J 9 bases, leaving 17 bases between the germline ends. Germline loops: CDR1 MNHNY, CDR2 SVGAGI (reference sequence). This CDR3 reads CASRTGTAGKAFF. The CDR3 DNA reads TGTGCCAGCAGAACCGGGACGGCGGGCAAAGCTTTCTTT.